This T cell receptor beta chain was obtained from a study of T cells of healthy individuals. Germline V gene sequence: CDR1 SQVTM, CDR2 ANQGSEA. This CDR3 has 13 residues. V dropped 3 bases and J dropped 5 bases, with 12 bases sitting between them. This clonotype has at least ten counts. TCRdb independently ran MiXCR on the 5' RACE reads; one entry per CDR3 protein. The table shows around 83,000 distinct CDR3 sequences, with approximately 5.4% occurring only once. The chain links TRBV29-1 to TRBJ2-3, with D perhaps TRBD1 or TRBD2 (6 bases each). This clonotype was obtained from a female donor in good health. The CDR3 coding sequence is TGCAGCGTTGATCGGGGGCGCGGAGATACGCAGTATTTT. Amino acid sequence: CSVDRGRGDTQYF.